This T cell receptor beta chain was recovered during a study of T cells in Graves' hyperthyroidism and ophthalmopathy. Points from the study as a whole: For ophthalmopathy, model prediction preceded onset by a median around 7 months.

The CDR3 regions of TCR beta were amplified from RNA transcripts. HTBI primers were the set used in a first-round RT-PCR of the TCR CDR3. TCRdb independently ran MiXCR on the multiplex PCR reads; one entry per CDR3 protein. The data contain some 620,000 distinct CDR3 sequences, around 15% of them singletons. The hyperthyroidism was newly diagnosed and had lasted under 2 months; the patients were aged 18 to 65. Trimming stripped 0 bases from V and 2 bases from J, with 12 bases between. CDR1 SGHRS and CDR2 YFSETQ come from the germline V gene. The CDR3 contains 15 residues. This clonotype was detected ten times or more. Its antigen is not identified.

The sequencing input was blood. J is TRBJ2-7 and V is TRBV5-1; D remains ambiguous. This clonotype was obtained from a woman in her thirties with Graves' hyperthyroidism. The CDR3 spells CASSLVSNSPYEQYF. The CDR3 nucleotides are TGCGCCAGCAGCTTGGTTTCCAACAGTCCCTACGAGCAGTACTTC.